Included here is one T cell receptor (beta chain) sequence, with context. The data belong to a study of blood T cell repertoires in COVID-19. Turning to the study itself: Sample material is recorded as cDNA or gDNA derived from T cells, B-cell-depleted T cells, or PBMCs.

V was pared by 5 bases and J by 1 base, with 21 bases between. The CDR3 contains 17 residues. Sequencing used immunoSEQ multiplex PCR; TCRdb keeps in-frame clones, though not all of them. The table shows fewer than 350,000 clones, with around four fifths occurring only once. Sample: peripheral blood. The receptor was derived from a woman in her fifties or sixties with active or convalescent COVID-19. The chain combines TRBV5-3 with TRBJ1-1; D perhaps matches TRBD1 (6 bases). TRBV5-3 is flagged as an ORF with uncertain function. CDR3 loop: CARSRIQRQATNTEAFF. The CDR3, as DNA: TGTGCCAGAAGTAGAATACAACGACAGGCGACGAACACTGAAGCTTTCTTT.